The T cell receptor (beta chain) under discussion was sequenced for a study of regulatory T cells in long-lasting Graves disease. Study background: Positivity for TSH receptor antibodies plus over 5 years of antithyroid drugs meant persistent Graves' disease.

The authors built TCR beta libraries using iRepertoire HTBI primers and Arm-PCR of CDR3 regions. From the multiplex PCR reads, TCRdb called clonotypes with MiXCR, one entry per CDR3 protein. The profile shows some 430,000 distinct CDR3 sequences, around a fifth of them singletons. The germline V and J ends were trimmed by 3 bases and 9 bases, with 12 bases remaining between them. CDR1 MGHRA and CDR2 YSYEKL come from the germline V gene. CDR3 length equals 14 residues. Described time point: persistent/refractory GD, antithyroid drugs over 5 years with positive TRAb. Scientists built the TCR library using RNA that was extracted from PBMCs.

The receptor comes from a female donor with Graves disease. The chain combines TRBV4-1 with TRBJ1-6; D perhaps matches TRBD1 (5 bases). The material sequenced was peripheral blood mononuclear cells (PBMCs), taken when the disease was refractory, from a patient treated with antithyroid drugs. Written as DNA, the CDR3 is TGCGCCAGCAGCCAGGACCAGGGTTTTTCACCCCTCCACTTT. Its protein product is CASSQDQGFSPLHF.